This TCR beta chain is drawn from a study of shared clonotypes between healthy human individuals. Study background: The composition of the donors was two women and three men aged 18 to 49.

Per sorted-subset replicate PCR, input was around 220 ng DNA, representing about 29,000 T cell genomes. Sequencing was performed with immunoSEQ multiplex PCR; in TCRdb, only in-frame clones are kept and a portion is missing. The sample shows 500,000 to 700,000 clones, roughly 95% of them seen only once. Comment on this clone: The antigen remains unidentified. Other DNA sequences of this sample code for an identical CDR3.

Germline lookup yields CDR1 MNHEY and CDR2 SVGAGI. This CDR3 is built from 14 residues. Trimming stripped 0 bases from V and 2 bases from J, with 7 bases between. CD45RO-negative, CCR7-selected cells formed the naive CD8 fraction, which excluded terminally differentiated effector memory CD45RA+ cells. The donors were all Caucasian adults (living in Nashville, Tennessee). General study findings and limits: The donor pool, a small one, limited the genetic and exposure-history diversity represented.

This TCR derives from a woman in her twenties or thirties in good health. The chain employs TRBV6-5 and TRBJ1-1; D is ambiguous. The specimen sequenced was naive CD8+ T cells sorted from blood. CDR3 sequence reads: CASSYSEGNTEAFF. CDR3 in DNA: TGTGCCAGCAGTTACTCGGAGGGAAACACTGAAGCTTTCTTT.